A selection of T cell receptor beta chains follows, all from one sample in a study of OX40 agonist ivuxolimab in advanced cancers. The data were produced by immunoSEQ multiplex PCR, yet TCRdb's version contains in-frame clones alone and is incomplete. The sample holds some 43,000 clones; about 90% are singletons and the top ten take 15%. The specimen was CD4+ or CD8+ T cells sorted from blood, collected in a trial of the OX40 agonist ivuxolimab. The receptor source for this set is an adult with an advanced solid tumor such as melanoma, head and neck, liver or kidney cancer. The CDR3 runs from the conserved cysteine through the conserved F or W. The D gene is left open where the match is weak. Clone size is shown for a subset of rows, as once, few, many or a class of expanded clone.

clone_size,d_call,j_call,v_call,cdr3_aa,cdr3_nt
-,TRBD1,TRBJ2-7,TRBV6-6,CASSYSGTGGPYEQYF,TGTGCCAGCAGTTACTCCGGGACAGGGGGCCCCTACGAGCAGTACTTC
-,TRBD2,TRBJ2-6,TRBV27,CASSSLLGLAGVGANVLTF,TGTGCCAGCAGTTCGTTGTTGGGACTAGCGGGAGTTGGGGCCAACGTCCTGACTTTC
-,-,TRBJ2-7,TRBV6-5,CASSYSDAGVEQYF,TGTGCCAGCAGTTACTCGGATGCAGGGGTCGAGCAGTACTTC
-,-,TRBJ2-2,TRBV7-7,CASSLGGFTGELFF,TGTGCCAGCAGCTTAGGGGGTTTCACCGGGGAGCTGTTTTTT
-,-,TRBJ2-1,TRBV19,CASSLRGYNEQFF,TGTGCCAGTAGTCTCCGGGGCTACAATGAGCAGTTCTTC
-,TRBD1,TRBJ1-1,TRBV6-5,CASLQGLNTEAFF,TGTGCCAGCCTACAGGGGCTGAACACTGAAGCTTTCTTT
-,-,TRBJ2-1,TRBV27,CASSLRPYNEQFF,TGTGCCAGCAGTTTACGGCCCTACAATGAGCAGTTCTTC
-,-,TRBJ1-5,TRBV28,CASSWVSNQPQHF,TGTGCCAGCAGTTGGGTTAGCAATCAGCCCCAGCATTTT
once,-,TRBJ2-2,TRBV7-9,CASSLPLGVENTGELFF,TGTGCCAGCAGCCTGCCTCTTGGGGTTGAGAACACCGGGGAGCTGTTTTTT
-,-,TRBJ2-7,TRBV27,CASRDLTSYEQYF,TGTGCCAGCCGGGACTTGACCTCCTACGAGCAGTACTTC
-,-,TRBJ2-7,TRBV4-3,CASSQSAIPGATYEQYF,TGCGCCAGCAGCCAATCGGCGATCCCGGGGGCTACCTACGAGCAGTACTTC
-,TRBD2,TRBJ2-5,TRBV6-1,CASSEALGSGGSGETQYF,TGTGCCAGCAGTGAAGCGCTTGGTAGCGGGGGCTCCGGAGAGACCCAGTACTTC
-,TRBD2,TRBJ2-3,TRBV15,CATSSGTSETDTQYF,TGTGCCACCAGCAGCGGGACTAGCGAGACAGATACGCAGTATTTT
-,TRBD2,TRBJ2-1,TRBV4-1,CASSQERSGRAHNEQFF,TGCGCCAGCAGCCAAGAACGGAGCGGGAGGGCCCACAATGAGCAGTTCTTC
-,-,TRBJ1-2,TRBV7-9,CASSAVVNPNYGYTF,TGTGCCAGCAGCGCCGTCGTGAATCCTAACTATGGCTACACCTTC
-,-,TRBJ1-1,TRBV9,CASSGTGSSPEAFF,TGTGCCAGCAGCGGCACAGGGTCTAGCCCTGAAGCTTTCTTT
once,TRBD1,TRBJ2-5,TRBV12-5,CASRRTGQETQYF,TGTGCTAGTCGCCGGACAGGGCAAGAGACCCAGTACTTC
few,-,TRBJ2-5,TRBV10-2,CASSGTEWETQYF,TGCGCCAGCAGTGGGACGGAGTGGGAGACCCAGTACTTC
-,-,TRBJ2-7,TRBV5-1,CASSSSSGREQYF,TGCGCCAGCAGTTCCTCCTCAGGGAGAGAGCAGTACTTC
-,-,TRBJ1-1,TRBV27,CASSFTFRGIAEAFF,TGTGCCAGCAGTTTTACATTCAGGGGTATTGCTGAAGCTTTCTTT
-,-,TRBJ1-2,TRBV28,CASHDGWDGYTF,TGTGCCAGCCACGACGGTTGGGATGGCTACACCTTC
few,-,TRBJ2-2,TRBV28,CASSLRRGDGELFF,TGTGCCAGCAGTTTAAGGCGGGGCGACGGGGAGCTGTTTTTT
-,TRBD1,TRBJ1-4,TRBV27,CASTGQVNEKLFF,TGTGCCAGCACGGGACAGGTTAATGAAAAACTGTTTTTT
-,-,TRBJ2-1,TRBV5-6,CASSLGARGSYNEQFF,TGTGCCAGCAGCTTGGGGGCGAGGGGCTCCTACAATGAGCAGTTCTTC
-,TRBD2,TRBJ2-2,TRBV9,CASSVSTSGANTGELFF,TGTGCCAGCAGCGTCAGTACTAGCGGCGCGAACACCGGGGAGCTGTTTTTT
once,-,TRBJ1-2,TRBV5-6,CASSLRRRDGEGYTF,TGTGCCAGCAGCTTGCGGCGCAGAGACGGCGAAGGCTACACCTTC
-,TRBD1,TRBJ2-7,TRBV28,CASSPGTGTYEQYF,TGTGCCAGCAGTCCCGGGACAGGGACCTACGAGCAGTACTTC
-,-,TRBJ2-5,TRBV7-6,CASSPSWGQETQYF,TGTGCCAGCAGCCCGTCCTGGGGGCAAGAGACCCAGTACTTC
-,TRBD1,TRBJ1-2,TRBV7-9,CASSPSHRGQYGYTF,TGTGCCAGCAGCCCGAGCCACAGGGGGCAGTATGGCTACACCTTC
-,-,TRBJ1-1,TRBV6-4,CASPREEAFF,TGTGCCAGCCCTCGAGAAGAAGCTTTCTTT
medium-sized,-,TRBJ1-2,TRBV6-1,CASSVRGAVGYTF,TGTGCCAGCAGTGTCCGGGGGGCGGTTGGCTACACCTTC
once,-,TRBJ1-3,TRBV7-2,CASSLFTDGSSGNTIYF,TGTGCCAGCAGCTTATTTACGGACGGGAGCTCTGGAAACACCATATATTTT
-,-,TRBJ1-2,TRBV6-5,CASRTGVNYGYTF,TGTGCCAGCAGGACGGGGGTGAACTATGGCTACACCTTC
-,-,TRBJ2-7,TRBV29-1,CSVERDASYEQYF,TGCAGCGTCGAGAGGGACGCTTCCTACGAGCAGTACTTC
-,-,TRBJ1-2,TRBV4-3,CASSQAQGLNYGYTF,TGCGCCAGCAGCCAAGCTCAGGGACTCAACTATGGCTACACCTTC
-,-,TRBJ2-1,TRBV27,CASSLIKPGLHNEQFF,TGTGCCAGCAGTTTAATAAAACCTGGACTACACAATGAGCAGTTCTTC
few,TRBD1,TRBJ2-1,TRBV7-9,CASSLGEVGQGAYNEQFF,TGTGCCAGCAGCTTAGGTGAGGTGGGGCAGGGGGCCTACAATGAGCAGTTCTTC
-,-,TRBJ2-3,TRBV11-2,CASSLIPGATDTQYF,TGTGCCAGCAGCTTAATACCGGGGGCAACAGATACGCAGTATTTT
-,TRBD1,TRBJ1-5,TRBV28,CASSFHRTGGSSNQPQHF,TGTGCCAGCAGTTTCCATCGGACAGGGGGCTCGAGCAATCAGCCCCAGCATTTT
-,-,TRBJ1-2,TRBV15,CATHRRGTYGYTF,TGTGCCACCCACAGGCGGGGTACCTATGGCTACACCTTC
-,-,TRBJ2-7,TRBV29-1,CSARGDGSYEQYF,TGCAGCGCTAGGGGGGACGGGTCCTACGAGCAGTACTTC